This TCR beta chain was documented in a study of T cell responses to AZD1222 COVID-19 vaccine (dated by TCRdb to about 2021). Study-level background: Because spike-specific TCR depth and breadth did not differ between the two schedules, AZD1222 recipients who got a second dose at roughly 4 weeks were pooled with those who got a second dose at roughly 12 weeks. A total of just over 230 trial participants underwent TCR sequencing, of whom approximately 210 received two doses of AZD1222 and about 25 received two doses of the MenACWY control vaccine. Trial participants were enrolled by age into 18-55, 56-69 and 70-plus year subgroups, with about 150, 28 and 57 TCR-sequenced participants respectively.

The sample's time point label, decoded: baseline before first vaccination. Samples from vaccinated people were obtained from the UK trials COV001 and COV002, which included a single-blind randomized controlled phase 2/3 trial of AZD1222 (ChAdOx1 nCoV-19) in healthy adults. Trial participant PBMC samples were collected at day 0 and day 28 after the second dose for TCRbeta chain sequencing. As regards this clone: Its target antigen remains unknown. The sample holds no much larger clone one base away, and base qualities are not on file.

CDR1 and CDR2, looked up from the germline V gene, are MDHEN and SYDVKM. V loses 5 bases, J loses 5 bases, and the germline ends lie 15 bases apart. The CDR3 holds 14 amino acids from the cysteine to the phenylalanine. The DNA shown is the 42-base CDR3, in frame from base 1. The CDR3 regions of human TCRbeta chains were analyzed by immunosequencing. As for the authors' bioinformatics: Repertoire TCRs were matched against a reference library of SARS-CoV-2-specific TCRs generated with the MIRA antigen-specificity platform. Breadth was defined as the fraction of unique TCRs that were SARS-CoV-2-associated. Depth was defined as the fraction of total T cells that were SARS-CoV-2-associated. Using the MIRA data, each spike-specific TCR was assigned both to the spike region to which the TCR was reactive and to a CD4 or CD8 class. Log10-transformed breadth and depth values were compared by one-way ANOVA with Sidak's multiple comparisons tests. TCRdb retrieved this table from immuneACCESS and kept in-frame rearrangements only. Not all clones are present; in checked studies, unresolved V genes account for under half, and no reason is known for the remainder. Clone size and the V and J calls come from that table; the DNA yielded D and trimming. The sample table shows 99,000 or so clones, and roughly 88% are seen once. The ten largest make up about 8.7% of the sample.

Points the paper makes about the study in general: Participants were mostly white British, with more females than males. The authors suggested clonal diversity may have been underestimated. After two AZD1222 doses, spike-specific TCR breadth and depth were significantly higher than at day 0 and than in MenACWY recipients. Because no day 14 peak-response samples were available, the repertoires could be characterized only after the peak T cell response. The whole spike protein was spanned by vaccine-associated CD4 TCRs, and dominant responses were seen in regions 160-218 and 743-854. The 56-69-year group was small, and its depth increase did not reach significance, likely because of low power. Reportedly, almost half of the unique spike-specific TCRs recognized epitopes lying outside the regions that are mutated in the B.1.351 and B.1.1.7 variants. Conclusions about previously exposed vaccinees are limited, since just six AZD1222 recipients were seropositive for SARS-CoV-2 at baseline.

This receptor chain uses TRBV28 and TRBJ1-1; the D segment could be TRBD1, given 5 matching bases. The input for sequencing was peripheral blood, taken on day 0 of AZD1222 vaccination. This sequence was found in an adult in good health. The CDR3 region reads CASSPWSGRTEAFF. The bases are TGTGCCAGCAGTCCGTGGTCAGGGAGAACTGAAGCTTTCTTT. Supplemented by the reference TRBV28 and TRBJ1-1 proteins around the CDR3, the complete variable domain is DVKVTQSSRYLVKRTGEKVFLECVQDMDHENMFWYRQDPGLGLRLIYFSYDVKMKEKGDIPEGYSVSREKKERFSLILESASTNQTSMYLCASSPWSGRTEAFFGQGTRLTVV.